These 14 T cell receptor beta chains came from one sample sequenced in a study of blood T cells in healthy people across ages. Combining a sample-barcoded 5' primer with a J-beta primer mix, a second PCR ran for roughly 7 to 12 cycles. TCRdb used MiXCR to reprocess the 5' RACE reads, holding one entry per CDR3 protein. The profile shows about 900,000 distinct CDR3 sequences, roughly 60% of them singletons. The sequenced sample was blood. The source is a man younger than 45 in good health.

The sample holds a few counts of this clonotype. The V gene is TRBV9, the J gene TRBJ2-3; 9 positions match TRBD2. Trimming at V came to 4 bases and at J to 3 bases, leaving 6 bases not matched to a gene. The CDR3 totals 15 residues. Germline CDR1 reads SGDLS; CDR2 reads YYNGEE. CDR3 bases: TGTGCCAGCAGCCCGCGACTAGCGGTAACAGATACGCAGTATTTT. Its protein product is CASSPRLAVTDTQYF.

The chain combines TRBV10-3 with TRBJ1-4; D is perhaps TRBD1 (5 bases). V was cut by 0 bases and J by 4 bases, with 15 bases left in between. The CDR3 consists of 17 residues. The germline CDR1 and CDR2 sequences are ENHRY and SYGVKD. The CDR3 DNA sequence: TGTGCCATCAGTGAGTCGTCTGGGGGGGAGGATAATGAAAAACTGTTTTTT. Translation: CAISESSGGEDNEKLFF.

The chain carries TRBV27 and TRBJ2-1, with 10 nucleotides matching TRBD2. Germline V gene data show CDR1 as MNHEY and CDR2 as SMNVEV (reference sequence). CDR3 length equals 15 residues. J lost 6 bases, V lost 3 bases, and 5 bases had no gene match. The CDR3 DNA sequence: TGTGCCAGCAGTTTGGAGCGGGGGGGCCGCAATGAGCAGTTCTTC. Translation gives CASSLERGGRNEQFF.

This clonotype has at least ten counts. This chain links TRBV5-1 with TRBJ2-5; D not certain. CDR3 size: 15 residues. Trimming pared 3 bases from V and 5 bases from J, leaving 17 bases between. Germline V lookup: CDR1 SGHRS, CDR2 YFSETQ. The CDR3 nucleotides read TGCGCCAGCAGCTCGGTTGGGGTCCCGATGGAGACCCAGTACTTC. This gives the protein CASSSVGVPMETQYF.

This clonotype was seen more than once but under ten times. The chain has TRBV7-2 and TRBJ2-1; D possibly matches TRBD1 or TRBD2 (5 bases each). Germline V gives CDR1 SGHTA, CDR2 FQGNSA. Trimming took off 1 base at V and 5 bases at J, with 9 bases between the two ends. The CDR3 runs 14 residues. The CDR3 spells CASSLVGGDNEQFF. DNA for the CDR3: TGTGCCAGCAGCTTAGTTGGGGGAGACAATGAGCAGTTCTTC. Filled out from reference TRBV7-2 and TRBJ2-1, the complete variable domain reads GAGVSQSPSNKVTEKGKDVELRCDPISGHTALYWYRQSLGQGLEFLIYFQGNSAPDKSGLPSDRFSAERTGGSVSTLTIQRTQQEDSAVYLCASSLVGGDNEQFFGPGTRLTVL.

The V call is TRBV12-3 or TRBV12-4, the J call TRBJ1-2; TRBD1 aligns across 10 bases. The V segment lost 5 bases and the J segment 8 bases; nucleotides outside the gene matches: 8. CDR3 size: 14 residues. The CDR3 sequence: CASSPSGQGGGYTF. CDR3 nucleotides: TGTGCCAGCAGTCCTAGCGGACAGGGGGGAGGCTACACCTTC.

The chain links TRBV3-1 to TRBJ2-2, with 9 bases that match TRBD2. Trimming took 2 bases from V and 7 from J; bases not matched to a gene: 8. Germline assignment: CDR1 LGHDT and CDR2 YNNKEL (reference sequence). This CDR3 spans 16 amino acids. The CDR3 DNA is TGTGCCAGCAGCCAATTCCTAAGCGGGGGGTTCGGGGAGCTGTTTTTT. The encoded protein is CASSQFLSGGFGELFF.

The J gene is TRBJ2-7, the V gene TRBV6-5; 11 nucleotides line up with TRBD2. The CDR3 extends over 15 amino acids. Germline V CDR1 and CDR2: MNHEY, SVGAGI. The trim removed 1 base at V and 7 bases at J, leaving 6 bases unmatched. The CDR3 nucleotides are TGTGCCAGCAGTTACTATAGCGGGGGGGCTAATGAGCAGTACTTC. This sequence encodes CASSYYSGGANEQYF.

This sequence joins TRBV24-1 and TRBJ2-1, with 7 bases lining up with TRBD2. This CDR3 contains 16 residues. CDR1 KGHDR and CDR2 SFDVKD come from the germline V gene. The V and J ends lost 3 bases and 3 bases, in that order; junction bases with no gene match: 7. CDR3 nucleotide sequence: TGTGCCACCAGTGATGATGGCGGGGGAGTCTACAATGAGCAGTTCTTC. Translated: CATSDDGGGVYNEQFF.

The V gene is TRBV2, the J gene TRBJ2-1; tentatively, D is TRBD2 (6 bases). Looked up from germline, CDR1 is SNHLY and CDR2 is FYNNEI. Between the trimmed V and J ends, which lost 6 bases and 4 bases, there was a span of 19 bases. The CDR3 is 16 residues long. Written as DNA, the CDR3 is TGTGCCAGCAGGGGACTCATACGGGTCCCATACAATGAGCAGTTCTTC. This encodes CASRGLIRVPYNEQFF. Using reference TRBV2 and TRBJ2-1 for the parts outside the CDR3, the full variable domain is EPEVTQTPSHQVTQMGQEVILRCVPISNHLYFYWYRQILGQKVEFLVSFYNNEISEKSEIFDDQFSVERPDGSNFTLKIRSTKLEDSAMYFCASRGLIRVPYNEQFFGPGTRLTVL.

This clonotype was counted a few times. The chain has TRBV7-2 and TRBJ2-7, with D possibly matching TRBD1 (5 bases). Germline V gives CDR1 SGHTA, CDR2 FQGNSA. CDR3 length: 15 residues. V was cut by 4 bases and J by 1 base, with 14 bases left in between. In nucleotides, the CDR3 is TGTGCCAGCAGCTATGGGGCAGGGATGTCCTACGAGCAGTACTTC. Encoded protein: CASSYGAGMSYEQYF.

This clonotype was seen many times. The chain has TRBV7-6 and TRBJ2-6; maybe TRBD1 (6 bases). V was pared by 1 base and J by 2 bases, with 9 bases between. The CDR3 covers 16 residues. Germline-derived CDR1 and CDR2 are SGHVS and FNYEAQ. The CDR3 sequence is CASSLGAGAGANVLTF. In DNA form, the CDR3 reads TGTGCCAGCAGCTTAGGCGCAGGGGCTGGGGCCAACGTCCTGACTTTC.

V and J are TRBV7-2 and TRBJ1-6, with TRBD1 matching 9 bases. V lost 3 bases to trimming and J lost 14 bases; unmatched junction nucleotides: 11. The V gene's germline CDR1 is SGHTA and CDR2 FQGNSA. The CDR3 totals 15 residues. CDR3 loop: CASSFQTGGSGSLHF. For the CDR3, the DNA is TGTGCCAGCAGCTTCCAAACAGGGGGCTCGGGCTCCCTCCACTTT.

This clonotype turned up a few times. The CDR3 DNA reads TGTGCCAGCAGTTTCGGGACAGGGCCGATCGACGGCTACACCTTC. Translated, it gives CASSFGTGPIDGYTF. This chain uses TRBV27 with TRBJ1-2; TRBD1 agrees at 9 bases. V lost 3 bases to trimming and J lost 8 bases; unmatched junction nucleotides: 10. The CDR3 covers 15 residues. Germline lookup yields CDR1 MNHEY and CDR2 SMNVEV (reference sequence).